This TCR beta chain was sequenced during a study of blood T cells in healthy people across ages (dated by TCRdb to between 2014 and 2017). Notes on the research overall: Template switching captured roughly one uniquely barcoded TCR beta cDNA molecule per two T cells in model experiments. To avoid experimental bias, donors of different ages were spread randomly across the sequencing lanes. Using deep sequencing normalized with unique cDNA molecular identifiers, the study measured how TCR beta repertoire diversity changes with age. Donors were grouped into four age groups: young (average roughly 15 years), middle-aged (roughly 37), aged (about 60) and long-lived (just over 80). Using the same blood draw, the study looked at two additional independent replicas of 1 million unique cDNA reads for two donors, one aged 18 to 30 and the other aged 80 or older. The full study reports these points: Compared with the aged group, the long-lived group had more naive CD4+ T cells, fewer expanded clones and increased TCR diversity, suggesting age selection. As age increased, observed TCR beta diversity per million T cells dropped in a roughly linear way, and a significant reduction was already evident by age 40. Donor CMV infection status was unknown, potentially confounding age-related changes in expanded clonotypes. Since profiling was done on bulk unsorted PBMCs, naive and antigen-experienced compartments could not be conclusively compared. A strong correlation was found between observed TCR beta diversity and the percentage of naive T cells measured by flow cytometry. Estimates of total diversity from one million sequenced T cells were regarded as lower bounds and underestimates.

About this clonotype: What this receptor recognizes is not known. Per-base quality was not reported, and no clone a single base away is much larger than it.

Receptor libraries were prepared by 5' RACE. Reads for this sample came from an Illumina HiSeq 2500. A second PCR of roughly 7 to 11 cycles was run with a J-beta primer mix and a sample-barcoded 5' primer. Each TCR beta cDNA molecule received a unique molecular identifier from a template-switch 5' adaptor carrying 12 random nucleotides. Each sample yielded at least 3 million CDR3-containing paired-end reads. First-strand cDNA synthesis was performed from all RNA using the Mint cDNA synthesis kit, with priming by a TRBC-specific oligonucleotide. Following uracil-DNA glycosylase treatment, a first 18-cycle PCR with universal primers M1SS and BC2_uni_R was performed on all cDNA. From the authors' description of their analysis: For normalization, 1 million high-quality reads were randomly selected from each sample, with every read carrying a distinct molecular identifier. Reads sharing molecular identifiers were discarded rather than binned into consensus sequences. CDR3 identification, clonotype clustering and error correction used MiTCR with a Q25 quality threshold and the strictest error-elimination algorithm. A nonparametric unseen species model using Euler transformation provided a lower-bound estimate of total TCR beta diversity. The public reads were quality trimmed at Q25 with fastp and then assembled into clones with MiXCR by TCRdb, keeping productive beta chains. Rows with one shared CDR3 protein collapse into an entry with the most common genes and DNA. The authors' filters were not applied to this entry. The sample contains hundreds of thousands of distinct CDR3 sequences, approximately 50% of them found a single time. The ten largest account for 30% to 45% of the sample.

The donors were some 36 Caucasian individuals from Russia, aged roughly 6 to 100 years, who were systemically healthy. Each donor gave 8 to 10 milliliters of peripheral blood, collected into EDTA-treated Vacutainer tubes. PBMCs were isolated by Ficoll-Paque density-gradient centrifugation, with at least 6.5 million obtained per sample. Trizol reagent was used to extract total RNA from PBMCs, with at least 6 micrograms per sample. Naive CD45RAhigh/CD27high T cell percentages were measured by flow cytometry on a PBMC aliquot from every donor. V was cut back by 6 bases and J by 1 base, leaving a gap of 16 bases between them. CDR1 and CDR2, looked up from the germline V gene (reference sequence), are SEHNR and FQNEAQ. There are 17 amino acids in the CDR3, from cysteine to phenylalanine inclusive. Only the CDR3 region is kept as DNA, spanning 51 bases read in frame from base 1.

The sequence derives from a man aged 55 to 70 in good health. This chain joins TRBV7-9 to TRBJ1-6; a weak D assignment points to TRBD1 (6 bases agree). Sequenced material: blood. The CDR3 is CASSKQGSRSYNSPLHF. In nucleotides, the sequence is TGTGCCAGCAGTAAACAGGGCTCAAGATCCTATAATTCACCCCTCCACTTT.